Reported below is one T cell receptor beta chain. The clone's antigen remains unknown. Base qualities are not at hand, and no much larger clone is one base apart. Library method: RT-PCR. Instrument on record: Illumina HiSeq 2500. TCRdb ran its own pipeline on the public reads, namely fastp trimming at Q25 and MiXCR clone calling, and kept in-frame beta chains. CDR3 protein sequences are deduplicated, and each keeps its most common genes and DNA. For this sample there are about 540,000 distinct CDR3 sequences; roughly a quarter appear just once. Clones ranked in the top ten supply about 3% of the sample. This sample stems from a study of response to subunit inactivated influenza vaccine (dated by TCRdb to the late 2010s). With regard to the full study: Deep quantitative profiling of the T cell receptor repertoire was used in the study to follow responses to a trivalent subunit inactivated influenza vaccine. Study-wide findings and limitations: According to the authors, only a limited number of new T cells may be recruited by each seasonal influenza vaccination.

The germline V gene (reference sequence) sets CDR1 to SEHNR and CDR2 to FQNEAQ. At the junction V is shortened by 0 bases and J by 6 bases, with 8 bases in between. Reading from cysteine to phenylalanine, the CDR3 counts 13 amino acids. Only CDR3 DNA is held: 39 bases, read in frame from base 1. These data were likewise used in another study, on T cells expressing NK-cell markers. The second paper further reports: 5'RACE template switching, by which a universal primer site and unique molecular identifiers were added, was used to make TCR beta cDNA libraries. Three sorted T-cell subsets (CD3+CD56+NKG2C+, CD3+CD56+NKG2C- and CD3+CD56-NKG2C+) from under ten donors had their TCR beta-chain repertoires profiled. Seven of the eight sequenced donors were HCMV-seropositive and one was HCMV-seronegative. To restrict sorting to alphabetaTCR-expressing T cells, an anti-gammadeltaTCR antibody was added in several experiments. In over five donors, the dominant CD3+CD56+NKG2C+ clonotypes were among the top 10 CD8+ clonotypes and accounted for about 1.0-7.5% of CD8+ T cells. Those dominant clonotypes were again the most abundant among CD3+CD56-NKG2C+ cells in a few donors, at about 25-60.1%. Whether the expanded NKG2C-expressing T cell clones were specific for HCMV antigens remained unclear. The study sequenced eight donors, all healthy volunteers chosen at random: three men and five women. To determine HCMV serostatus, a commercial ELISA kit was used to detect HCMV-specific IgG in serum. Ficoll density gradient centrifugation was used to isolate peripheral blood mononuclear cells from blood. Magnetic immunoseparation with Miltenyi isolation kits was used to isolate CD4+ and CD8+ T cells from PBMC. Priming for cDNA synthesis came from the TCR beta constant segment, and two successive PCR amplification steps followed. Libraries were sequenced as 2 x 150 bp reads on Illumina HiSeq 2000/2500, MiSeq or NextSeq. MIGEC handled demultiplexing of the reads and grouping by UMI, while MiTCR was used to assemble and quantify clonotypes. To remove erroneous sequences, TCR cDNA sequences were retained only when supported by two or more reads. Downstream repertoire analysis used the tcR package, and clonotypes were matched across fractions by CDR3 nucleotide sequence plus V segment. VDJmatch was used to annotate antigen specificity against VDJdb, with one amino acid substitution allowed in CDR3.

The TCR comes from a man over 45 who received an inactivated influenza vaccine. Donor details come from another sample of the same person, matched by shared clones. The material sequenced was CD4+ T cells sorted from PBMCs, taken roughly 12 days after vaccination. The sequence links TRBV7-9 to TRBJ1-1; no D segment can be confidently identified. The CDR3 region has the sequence CASSLASGPEAFF. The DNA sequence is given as TGTGCCAGCAGCTTAGCATCTGGCCCTGAAGCTTTCTTT.